The 32 T cell receptor beta chains listed next were all sequenced from one sample in a study of blood T cell repertoires in COVID-19. TCRdb's table, derived via immunoSEQ multiplex PCR, lists solely in-frame clones and lacks some. The sample consists of some 200,000 clones, around 84% of them appearing once. The source material was peripheral blood. Every receptor here comes from a human donor in a cohort sampled during active COVID-19.

The J gene is TRBJ2-7, the V gene TRBV3-1 (or the pseudogene TRBV3-2); 11 bases agree with TRBD1. The germline V gene encodes CDR1 LGHDT and CDR2 YNNKEL (reference sequence). The V gene end was trimmed by 3 bases and the J gene end by 3 bases; junction bases not matched to a gene: 4. The length of the CDR3 is 15 residues. CDR3 residues: CASSQPGQGDYEQYF. DNA for the CDR3: TGTGCCAGCAGCCAGCCGGGACAGGGGGACTACGAGCAGTACTTC.

The rearrangement uses TRBV5-1 and TRBJ2-2; no firm D call. CDR1 is SGHRS and CDR2 is YFSETQ in the germline V gene. V lost 0 bases to trimming and J lost 2 bases, with 11 bases between them. The CDR3 spans 16 residues. CDR3 sequence (DNA): TGCGCCAGCAGCTTGGCCTTTGGCTCTAACACCGGGGAGCTGTTTTTT. Residues: CASSLAFGSNTGELFF.

The chain couples TRBV7-9 to TRBJ2-1; D remains unclear. Trimming left V 2 bases short and J 2 bases short, with 13 bases between. The CDR3 is 16 residues long. Per the germline V gene, CDR1 is SEHNR and CDR2 is FQNEAQ (reference sequence). The DNA of the CDR3 is TGTGCCAGCAGCTTAACTGCGGCAACGGCCTACAATGAGCAGTTCTTC. The encoded protein is CASSLTAATAYNEQFF. Drawing the rest from reference TRBV7-9 and TRBJ2-1, the complete variable domain is DTGVSQNPRHKITKRGQNVTFRCDPISEHNRLYWYRQTLGQGPEFLTYFQNEAQLEKSRLLSDRFSAERPKGSFSTLEIQRTEQGDSAMYLCASSLTAATAYNEQFFGPGTRLTVL.

The chain's CDR3 is CASRRGGRAFF. In DNA, the CDR3 is TGTGCCAGCCGACGGGGGGGTAGGGCTTTCTTT. The V call is TRBV2, the J call TRBJ1-1, with D possibly being TRBD1 (5 bases). In germline, CDR1 is SNHLY, CDR2 FYNNEI. V lost 8 bases and J lost 11, with 15 bases in between. The CDR3 runs to 11 residues.

The CDR3 loop is CASSISGGEQYF. The CDR3 DNA reads as TGTGCCAGCAGCATTTCAGGGGGAGAGCAGTACTTC. The chain combines TRBV7-8 with TRBJ2-7; 7 bases align to TRBD1. CDR1 and CDR2 from the germline V gene are SGHVS and FQNEAQ. With V trimmed by 5 bases and J by 7 bases, 5 bases remained unmatched. There are 12 residues in the CDR3.

For the CDR3, the DNA is TGTGCCAGCAGCTTGAATAGCGGGAGTGGTGAGCAGTACTTC. This gives the protein CASSLNSGSGEQYF. The chain recombines TRBV11-2 with TRBJ2-7, with 9 bases aligning to TRBD2. After removal of 3 bases from V and 7 bases from J, the junction contained 7 bases not matched to a gene. The germline V gene has CDR1 SGHAT and CDR2 FQNNGV. The CDR3 is 14 amino acids.

This clone has just a few counts. The J gene is TRBJ2-7, the V gene TRBV6-5; 10 nucleotides align to TRBD2. J lost 3 bases, V lost 11 bases, and 7 bases had no gene match. The CDR3 runs 13 residues. CDR1 and CDR2 (germline): MNHEY, SVGAGI. CDR3 nucleotide sequence: TGTGCCGGACATAGCGGGGGGAGCTACGAGCAGTACTTC. This encodes CAGHSGGSYEQYF.

This clone was detected only once. J is TRBJ1-6 and V is TRBV19, with 8 bases matching TRBD1. Trimming removed 10 bases from V and 8 bases from J; junction bases left unmatched: 7. The germline CDR1 and CDR2 sequences are LNHDA and SQIVND (reference sequence). This CDR3 is 13 amino acids long. In DNA, the CDR3 is TGTGCCACCTCGACAGGGGTAGATTCACCCCTCCACTTT. This gives the protein CATSTGVDSPLHF.

This clone was counted many times. The same CDR3 arises from other DNA sequences in this sample as well. The chain links TRBV19 to TRBJ1-1; D call uncertain. The CDR3 has 14 residues. V was pared by 4 bases and J by 1 base, with 10 bases between. The germline gives CDR1 LNHDA, CDR2 SQIVND (reference sequence). The CDR3 DNA sequence: TGTGCCAGTAGTACCGCACGAGCGAACACTGAAGCTTTCTTT. The encoded protein is CASSTARANTEAFF.

The rearrangement links TRBV7-9 to TRBJ2-5; D is possibly TRBD2 (6 bases). Germline loops: CDR1 SEHNR, CDR2 FQNEAQ (reference sequence). The CDR3 is made up of 14 amino acids. Trimming cost V 7 bases and J 2 bases, with 14 bases left between them. This CDR3 reads CASTSTREQETQYF. The CDR3 region has the DNA TGTGCCAGCACCTCGACTAGAGAACAAGAGACCCAGTACTTC.

CDR3 sequence (DNA): TGTGCCAGCAGGGTACCAGGGGGTTATTCACCCCTCCACTTT. Translated, it gives CASRVPGGYSPLHF. This rearrangement joins TRBV7-3 to TRBJ1-6; 7 bases match TRBD1. Germline CDR1 SGHTA, CDR2 FQGTGA. This CDR3 region has 14 residues. V lost 6 bases, J lost 8 bases, and 7 bases stayed unmatched.

V usage is TRBV4-2 and J usage is TRBJ2-3; 14 positions match TRBD2. The CDR3 covers 20 residues. V gave up 0 bases and J gave up 5 bases; unmatched junction bases: 13. Germline V gives CDR1 LGHNA, CDR2 YNFKEQ. DNA for the CDR3: TGTGCCAGCAGCCAAGACCCCGGACTAGCGGGGGGCGGATGGGGAGATACGCAGTATTTT. Its translation is CASSQDPGLAGGGWGDTQYF.

The genes are TRBV27 and TRBJ2-5; 11 nucleotides line up with TRBD2. After removal of 5 bases from V and 1 base from J, the junction contained 6 bases not matched to a gene. Germline CDR1 MNHEY, CDR2 SMNVEV (reference sequence). The CDR3 spans 16 residues. The CDR3 nucleotides read TGTGCCAGCAGTCTTCGACTAGCGGGAACCCAAGAGACCCAGTACTTC. Protein product: CASSLRLAGTQETQYF.

The rearrangement joins TRBV5-4 to TRBJ1-1; 8 nucleotides line up with TRBD1. Per germline, CDR1 SGHNT and CDR2 YYREEE (reference sequence). This CDR3 spans 16 amino acids. V lost 5 bases, J lost 0 bases, and 9 bases stayed unmatched. The CDR3 loop reads CASRLGQGNMNTEAFF. The CDR3 region has the DNA TGTGCCAGCAGGCTCGGACAGGGAAACATGAACACTGAAGCTTTCTTT. The full variable domain, its missing parts supplied by reference TRBV5-4 and TRBJ1-1, is ETGVTQSPTHLIKTRGQQVTLRCSSQSGHNTVSWYQQALGQGPQFIFQYYREEENGRGNFPPRFSGLQFPNYSSELNVNALELDDSALYLCASRLGQGNMNTEAFFGQGTRLTVV.

The chain couples TRBV7-9 to TRBJ2-1; 9 positions agree with TRBD1. The CDR3 is 15 residues long. With V trimmed by 4 bases and J by 2 bases, 3 bases remained unmatched. The germline gives CDR1 SEHNR, CDR2 FQNEAQ (reference sequence). As DNA, the CDR3 is TGTGCCAGCAGCTGGGGACAGGGCCCCTACAATGAGCAGTTCTTC. Residues: CASSWGQGPYNEQFF.

The rearrangement joins TRBV7-6 to TRBJ1-1, with 10 bases lining up with TRBD1. V lost 4 bases, J lost 7 bases, and 12 bases stayed unmatched. The CDR3 is made up of 16 amino acids. Germline CDR1 SGHVS, CDR2 FNYEAQ. CDR3 amino acids: CASSSLRTGGSGEAFF. In nucleotides, the CDR3 is TGTGCCAGCAGCTCCTTGAGGACAGGGGGGTCGGGTGAAGCTTTCTTT.

This chain joins TRBV19 and TRBJ2-1, with TRBD1 matching over 8 bases. The CDR3 loop spans 16 amino acids. V lost 7 bases and J lost 2; bases outside the gene matches: 10. Germline CDR1 LNHDA, CDR2 SQIVND (reference sequence). The CDR3 DNA reads as TGTGCCAGTAACGAAGGTCACAGGGGGGCCTACAATGAGCAGTTCTTC. This encodes CASNEGHRGAYNEQFF.

The gene calls are TRBV20-1 and TRBJ1-2; no clear D. The CDR3 consists of 10 residues. Germline CDR1 and CDR2: DFQATT and SNEGSKA (reference sequence). V dropped 4 bases and J dropped 6 bases, with 6 bases sitting between them. This chain's CDR3 is CSATQDGYTF. CDR3 bases: TGCAGTGCTACCCAGGATGGCTACACCTTC.

The CDR3 nucleotides are TGTGCCAGCAGCGTGGGCACGAACACTGAAGCTTTCTTT. Translated: CASSVGTNTEAFF. The chain joins TRBV9 to TRBJ1-1; unclear D gene. In germline, CDR1 is SGDLS, CDR2 YYNGEE. The CDR3 extends over 13 amino acids. The ends were cut back, 2 bases at V and 1 base at J, with 6 bases in the middle.

This chain links TRBV5-1 with TRBJ2-2, with 10 bases that match TRBD1. With V trimmed by 3 bases and J by 3 bases, 5 bases remained unmatched. The CDR3 contains 16 residues. Germline V CDR1 and CDR2: SGHRS, YFSETQ. The CDR3 sequence: CASSSGQGGYTGELFF. In DNA, the CDR3 is TGCGCCAGCAGCTCAGGACAGGGGGGTTACACCGGGGAGCTGTTTTTT.

This sequence joins TRBV5-1 and TRBJ2-1; 10 bases map to TRBD1. CDR1 is SGHRS, CDR2 YFSETQ, per germline. The ends lost 0 bases at V and 6 bases at J; junction bases unmatched: 9. CDR3 size: 17 residues. CDR3 loop: CASSLASGTGDVNEQFF. CDR3 DNA sequence: TGCGCCAGCAGCTTGGCCTCCGGGACAGGGGATGTCAATGAGCAGTTCTTC.

This rearrangement joins TRBV7-3 to TRBJ2-1; TRBD1 matches at 8 bases. The germline V gene has CDR1 SGHTA and CDR2 FQGTGA. Trimming removed 3 bases from V and 4 bases from J; junction bases left unmatched: 8. The CDR3 runs 16 residues. The CDR3 here is CASSFPGQGPYNEQFF. The CDR3 DNA sequence: TGTGCCAGCAGCTTTCCCGGACAGGGACCTTACAATGAGCAGTTCTTC.

J is TRBJ2-2 and V is TRBV29-1; TRBD1 agrees at 9 bases. J lost 2 bases, V lost 5 bases, and 6 bases had no gene match. The CDR3 is made up of 15 amino acids. CDR1 and CDR2 (germline): SQVTM, ANQGSEA. The CDR3: CSVLTGGPNTGELFF. In nucleotides, the CDR3 is TGCAGCGTTCTAACAGGGGGCCCCAACACCGGGGAGCTGTTTTTT.

The chain joins TRBV28 to TRBJ2-7; the D gene is possibly TRBD2 (6 bases). The V gene lost 7 bases and the J gene lost 8 bases, with 18 bases spanning the gap. The CDR3 covers 13 residues. The germline V gene encodes CDR1 MDHEN and CDR2 SYDVKM. CDR3 coding DNA: TGTGCCAGCACCGTGAAGGTTGGGGGGAAGCAGTACTTC. Amino acid sequence: CASTVKVGGKQYF.

The chain uses TRBV7-2 and TRBJ2-5; D perhaps matches TRBD2 (5 bases). V was trimmed by 6 bases and J by 0 bases, leaving 11 bases between them. CDR1 and CDR2 (germline): SGHTA, FQGNSA. This CDR3 contains 14 residues. The CDR3 spells CASRGGLDQETQYF. The CDR3 nucleotides are TGTGCCAGCAGGGGCGGGCTCGACCAAGAGACCCAGTACTTC.

The genes are TRBV19 and TRBJ2-3; perhaps TRBD1 as D (6 bases). Germline V gives CDR1 LNHDA, CDR2 SQIVND (reference sequence). Trimming left V 6 bases short and J 1 base short, with 11 bases between. This CDR3 region has 14 residues. CDR3: CASSQGYRTDTQYF. The DNA for the CDR3 is TGTGCCAGTAGCCAGGGGTATCGCACAGATACGCAGTATTTT.

The chain carries TRBV5-5 and TRBJ2-2; 11 bases are a match to TRBD2. The CDR3 is made up of 16 amino acids. CDR1 SGHKS and CDR2 YYEKEE come from the germline V gene (reference sequence). With V trimmed by 6 bases and J by 3 bases, 7 bases remained unmatched. The CDR3 region is CASTILAGGYTGELFF. CDR3 nucleotides: TGTGCCAGCACAATTCTAGCGGGAGGATACACCGGGGAGCTGTTTTTT.

The V gene is TRBV11-2, the J gene TRBJ2-5, with 9 bases identical to TRBD1. Germline trimming cut 3 bases from V and 5 bases from J; bases unmatched to any gene: 7. The CDR3 extends over 15 amino acids. Germline loops: CDR1 SGHAT, CDR2 FQNNGV. For the CDR3, the DNA is TGTGCCAGCAGCTTGGCCGGGACAGGGAGGGAGACCCAGTACTTC. It specifies CASSLAGTGRETQYF.

The J gene is TRBJ2-2, the V gene TRBV7-9, with a tentative D call TRBD1 (6 bases). Germline CDR1 SEHNR, CDR2 FQNEAQ (reference sequence). This CDR3 is 17 amino acids long. V shed 3 bases and J shed 2 bases, with 16 bases lying between them. The CDR3 DNA reads TGTGCCAGCAGCTTTGGAAGGGACAACTTCAACACCGGGGAGCTGTTTTTT. Its translation: CASSFGRDNFNTGELFF.

This clone was detected a few times. The J gene is TRBJ2-7, the V gene TRBV24-1, with 7 bases lining up with TRBD1. The CDR3 has 13 amino acids. J was trimmed by 7 bases and V by 4 bases; bases with no gene match: 6. Germline V CDR1 and CDR2: KGHDR, SFDVKD. CDR3 region: CATSDRGSREQYF. The DNA for the CDR3 is TGTGCCACCAGTGACAGGGGGAGTAGGGAGCAGTACTTC.

The chain combines TRBV9 with TRBJ2-7; the D is unclear. Germline loops: CDR1 SGDLS, CDR2 YYNGEE. V dropped 2 bases and J dropped 0 bases, with 9 bases sitting between them. CDR3 size: 14 residues. In nucleotides, the CDR3 is TGTGCCAGCAGCGTCTCACAGAACTCCTACGAGCAGTACTTC. It specifies CASSVSQNSYEQYF.

The gene calls are TRBV3-1 (or the pseudogene TRBV3-2) and TRBJ2-1; D is ambiguous. Germline CDR1 LGHDT, CDR2 YNNKEL (reference sequence). There are 14 residues in the CDR3. V was clipped by 0 bases and J by 5 bases, with 8 bases between them. CDR3 in DNA: TGTGCCAGCAGCCAAGATATAGGAGACAATGAGCAGTTCTTC. It yields the protein CASSQDIGDNEQFF.